The 28 T cell receptor beta chains presented below share a single source sample, sequenced in a study of cytomegalovirus exposure and HLA in healthy donors. Primers included in the PCR were 60 Vbeta and 13 Jbeta primers. Assay: immunoSEQ multiplex PCR; the TCRdb copy retains only in-frame clones and omits some. The data contain about 140,000 clones, over 60% of them singletons. The sample was PBMCs. Receptors originate from a male donor in good health and CMV-seropositive.

The DNA of the CDR3 is TGTGCCAGCAGCGTAGCTATCCACGGAAACACCATATATTTT. Protein sequence: CASSVAIHGNTIYF. The chain employs TRBV9 and TRBJ1-3; D uncertain. V lost 0 bases to trimming and J lost 4 bases, with 8 bases between them. Germline V gene lookup returns CDR1 SGDLS and CDR2 YYNGEE. The CDR3 extends over 14 amino acids.

V gene TRBV19 combines with J gene TRBJ2-5; no definite D call. The J call could be wrong; TRBJ2-7 is a better fit for the DNA end. Germline lookup yields CDR1 LNHDA and CDR2 SQIVND (reference sequence). The CDR3 has 11 residues. The chain's CDR3 is CASSMLYEQYF. As DNA, the CDR3 is TGTGCCAGTAGTATGCTCTACGAGCAGTACTTC.

In DNA, the CDR3 is TGTGCCACCAGCAGAGATTTACAGGGGAGGTTGGTGTTCTTC. Translation gives CATSRDLQGRLVFF. The genes are TRBV15 and TRBJ2-1; D may be TRBD1 (7 bases). CDR1 LNHNV and CDR2 YYDKDF come from the germline V gene (reference sequence). The CDR3 spans 14 residues. Between the trimmed V and J ends, which lost 0 bases and 15 bases, there was a span of 18 bases.

The V call is TRBV19, the J call TRBJ2-2, with a weak D call TRBD2 (5 bases). Deletions cut 1 base from V and 4 bases from J, with 10 bases between. This CDR3 comprises 15 residues. Germline values: CDR1 LNHDA, CDR2 SQIVND (reference sequence). In DNA form, the CDR3 reads TGTGCCAGTAGTATAGGGTCACGGGGCACCGGGGAGCTGTTTTTT. This translates into CASSIGSRGTGELFF.

V and J are TRBV6-4 and TRBJ1-1; D is undetermined. This CDR3 region has 15 residues. V lost 0 bases and J lost 3, with 11 bases in between. Germline assignment: CDR1 MRHNA and CDR2 SNTAGT. The DNA for the CDR3 is TGTGCCAGCAGTGACTCTGGGCCCTGGCACACTGAAGCTTTCTTT. Protein sequence: CASSDSGPWHTEAFF.

This clone was picked up one time. This chain uses TRBV7-2 with TRBJ2-7; a weak D match, TRBD2 (5 bases). V lost 5 bases, J lost 0 bases, and 11 bases lay in between. The CDR3 spans 14 residues. Germline CDR1 and CDR2: SGHTA and FQGNSA. The DNA of the CDR3 is TGTGCCAGCAGCACAAGCGGAACCTCCTACGAGCAGTACTTC. Its protein is CASSTSGTSYEQYF.

The chain carries TRBV7-3 and TRBJ1-1; 7 nucleotides match TRBD1. The CDR3 contains 15 residues. V gave up 5 bases and J gave up 7 bases; unmatched junction bases: 13. The germline V gene has CDR1 SGHTA and CDR2 FQGTGA. The CDR3, as DNA: TGTGCCAGCAGCCTGACAGGGATTAGTGGTCATGAAGCTTTCTTT. Protein sequence: CASSLTGISGHEAFF.

This clone was observed a single time. The V and J genes are TRBV28 and TRBJ2-1, with TRBD1 as a possible D gene (5 bases). V was cut by 5 bases and J by 5 bases, with 19 bases left in between. This CDR3 is built from 16 residues. Germline V gene sequence: CDR1 MDHEN, CDR2 SYDVKM. CDR3 sequence reads: CASSPNPPGRDNEQFF. CDR3 sequence (DNA): TGTGCCAGCAGTCCAAATCCCCCAGGCAGGGACAATGAGCAGTTCTTC.

The chain has TRBV15 and TRBJ2-7; 7 bases are a match to TRBD2. The CDR3 totals 14 residues. V dropped 0 bases and J dropped 5; count of bases not matched to a gene: 4. Germline loops: CDR1 LNHNV, CDR2 YYDKDF (reference sequence). The CDR3, as DNA: TGTGCCACCAGCAGAGATCCTGGGAGGGACGAGCAGTACTTC. Its protein product is CATSRDPGRDEQYF.

A single count supports this clone. The V call is TRBV9, the J call TRBJ2-7, with D perhaps matching TRBD2 (6 bases). The germline CDR1 and CDR2 sequences are SGDLS and YYNGEE. This CDR3 comprises 13 residues. Trimming shortened V by 0 bases and J by 6 bases, and 10 bases separated the two germline ends. For the CDR3, the DNA is TGTGCCAGCAGCGTAGTGGCCGGGAGCGAGCAGTACTTC. This encodes CASSVVAGSEQYF. Full variable domain (remainder filled in from reference TRBV9 and TRBJ2-7): DSGVTQTPKHLITATGQRVTLRCSPRSGDLSVYWYQQSLDQGLQFLIQYYNGEERAKGNILERFSAQQFPDLHSELNLSSLELGDSALYFCASSVVAGSEQYFGPGTRLTVT.

V usage is TRBV10-3 and J usage is TRBJ2-7; 11 bases match TRBD2. V lost 3 bases to trimming and J lost 0 bases; unmatched junction nucleotides: 7. There are 17 residues in the CDR3. Germline V gene sequence: CDR1 ENHRY, CDR2 SYGVKD. CDR3 sequence reads: CAISDETSGVSSYEQYF. The CDR3 DNA follows: TGTGCCATCAGTGACGAGACTAGCGGGGTCAGCTCCTACGAGCAGTACTTC.

This clone came up once. The CDR3 region is CASSAPLAGVRTDTQYF. DNA of the CDR3: TGTGCCAGCAGCGCCCCTCTAGCGGGAGTGCGCACAGATACGCAGTATTTT. The chain joins TRBV9 to TRBJ2-3, with TRBD2 matching over 10 bases. The CDR3 is made up of 17 amino acids. Germline V gene lookup returns CDR1 SGDLS and CDR2 YYNGEE. Trimming cost V 3 bases and J 1 base; bases outside gene matches: 8.

A few counts support this clone. The chain couples TRBV6-5 to TRBJ2-7; 8 bases line up with TRBD2. The V and J ends lost 2 bases and 2 bases, in that order; junction bases with no gene match: 8. The CDR3 runs to 16 residues. Germline CDR1 and CDR2: MNHEY and SVGAGI. In DNA, the CDR3 is TGTGCCAGCAGTTACCAGCCTAGCGGGTCTACCTACGAGCAGTACTTC. The encoded protein is CASSYQPSGSTYEQYF.

The gene calls are TRBV2 and TRBJ2-1, with 10 bases fitting TRBD1. The ends lost 4 bases at V and 7 bases at J; junction bases unmatched: 10. The CDR3 runs to 16 residues. Germline V gives CDR1 SNHLY, CDR2 FYNNEI. The CDR3 DNA follows: TGTGCCAGCAGTGGCCGGAGGACAGGGGGAGTGAATGAGCAGTTCTTC. This encodes CASSGRRTGGVNEQFF.

The chain is built from TRBV7-3 and TRBJ1-2; 10 bases align to TRBD1. Per germline, CDR1 SGHTA and CDR2 FQGTGA. The CDR3 totals 15 residues. Losses at the gene ends were 5 bases for V and 4 bases for J; bases not matched to a gene: 7. As DNA, the CDR3 is TGTGCCAGCAGCGACACGACAGGGGGCCCCTATGGCTACACCTTC. Protein product: CASSDTTGGPYGYTF.

This clone came up once. V is TRBV2 and J is TRBJ1-5, with D unclear. Germline CDR1 is SNHLY and CDR2 is FYNNEI. The CDR3 sequence is 14 residues long. V lost 3 bases to trimming and J lost 0 bases, with 6 bases between them. As DNA, the CDR3 is TGTGCCAGCAGTGACCTATATAGCAATCAGCCCCAGCATTTT. Protein: CASSDLYSNQPQHF. The variable domain in full, with the rest retrieved from reference TRBV2 and TRBJ1-5, is EPEVTQTPSHQVTQMGQEVILRCVPISNHLYFYWYRQILGQKVEFLVSFYNNEISEKSEIFDDQFSVERPDGSNFTLKIRSTKLEDSAMYFCASSDLYSNQPQHFGDGTRLSIL.

J is TRBJ2-1 and V is TRBV4-1; D perhaps matches TRBD2 (7 bases). Trimming took 1 base from V and 0 from J, leaving 19 bases between them. CDR3 size: 19 residues. CDR1 and CDR2 (germline): MGHRA, YSYEKL. The CDR3 is CASSQGRGRERSSYNEQFF. CDR3 DNA: TGCGCCAGCAGCCAAGGGCGGGGGCGGGAGCGGAGCTCCTACAATGAGCAGTTCTTC.

The CDR3 bases are TGTGCCAGCAGTCCCATGGGCCTCTTCTATGGCTACACCTTC. It yields the protein CASSPMGLFYGYTF. J is TRBJ1-2 and V is TRBV6-5; D remains unclear. The germline gives CDR1 MNHEY, CDR2 SVGAGI. This CDR3 contains 14 residues. The V end was cut by 5 bases, the J end by 4 bases, with 14 bases between.

This clone was seen just once. The chain couples TRBV7-5 to TRBJ2-7; TRBD2, the D gene given by the table, was not confirmed from the DNA. TRBV7-5 is marked as a pseudogene. There are 16 residues in the CDR3. The CDR3 coding sequence is TGTGCCAGAAGCTCGCGTGGTGGCGGAAGCTCCTACGAGCAGTACTTC. Residues: CARSSRGGGSSYEQYF.

The chain carries TRBV2 and TRBJ1-1; TRBD1 is a possible D gene (6 bases). The CDR3 runs 14 residues. The germline CDR1 and CDR2 sequences are SNHLY and FYNNEI. Trimming left V 7 bases short and J 4 bases short, with 16 bases between. The CDR3 region has the DNA TGTGCCAGCAAGGCCTACAGGGTTCGCACTGAAGCTTTCTTT. Translated, it gives CASKAYRVRTEAFF.

The chain carries TRBV7-9 and TRBJ2-1, with 11 bases lining up with TRBD2. The CDR3 length is 18 residues. V was pared by 3 bases and J by 2 bases, with 9 bases of the junction left unmatched. Germline CDR1 is SEHNR and CDR2 is FQNEAQ (reference sequence). CDR3 DNA sequence: TGTGCCAGCAGCTTTTACGGACTAGCGGGCCAGACCTACAATGAGCAGTTCTTC. This translates into CASSFYGLAGQTYNEQFF. The variable domain in full, completed from reference TRBV7-9 and TRBJ2-1, reads DTGVSQNPRHKITKRGQNVTFRCDPISEHNRLYWYRQTLGQGPEFLTYFQNEAQLEKSRLLSDRFSAERPKGSFSTLEIQRTEQGDSAMYLCASSFYGLAGQTYNEQFFGPGTRLTVL.

The CDR3 loop reads CASSPDLRYRDQETQYF. CDR3 in DNA: TGTGCCAGCTCACCGGATCTAAGGTACAGGGATCAAGAGACCCAGTACTTC. The V and J genes are TRBV18 and TRBJ2-5; D possibly corresponds to TRBD1 (6 bases). The ends were cut back, 3 bases at V and 2 bases at J, with 19 bases in the middle. Germline CDR1 is KGHSH and CDR2 is LQKENI. The CDR3 runs 17 residues.

The chain's CDR3 is CAISVLAGEGEQFF. The CDR3, as DNA: TGTGCCATCAGTGTACTAGCGGGAGAGGGTGAGCAGTTCTTC. The rearrangement uses TRBV10-3 and TRBJ2-1; TRBD2 aligns across 11 bases. This CDR3 comprises 14 residues. The J segment lost 9 bases and the V segment lost 4 bases, leaving 5 bases of the junction unmatched. The germline V gene has CDR1 ENHRY and CDR2 SYGVKD.

The chain recombines TRBV4-3 with TRBJ2-2; D is unresolved. Per germline, CDR1 LGHNA and CDR2 YSLEER. Trimming cost V 0 bases and J 2 bases, with 7 bases left between them. The CDR3 totals 15 residues. CDR3 region: CASSQDLANTGELFF. CDR3 nucleotide sequence: TGCGCCAGCAGCCAAGACTTAGCCAACACCGGGGAGCTGTTTTTT.

The chain recombines TRBV29-1 with TRBJ2-3; weak D call: TRBD2 (6 bases). CDR1 is SQVTM and CDR2 is ANQGSEA in the germline V gene. Trimming removed 1 base at V and 2 bases at J, with 10 bases between. The CDR3 consists of 14 residues. The CDR3 coding sequence is TGCAGCGTTGAAGGTGGAGGGACCACAGATACGCAGTATTTT. Translating gives CSVEGGGTTDTQYF.

The chain is built from TRBV27 and TRBJ2-1; 7 bases map to TRBD2. Per the germline V gene, CDR1 is MNHEY and CDR2 is SMNVEV (reference sequence). The CDR3 consists of 15 residues. V was clipped by 0 bases and J by 9 bases; unmatched bases: 8. The CDR3, as DNA: TGTGCCAGCAGTTTATCGGCTAGCGGAAGCTTTGAGCAGTTCTTC. Its translation is CASSLSASGSFEQFF.

The sample holds one count of this clone. This chain links TRBV10-2 with TRBJ2-7; the match to TRBD2 covers 11 bases. CDR3 size: 14 residues. The V segment lost 8 bases and the J segment 2 bases; nucleotides outside the gene matches: 5. Germline V gives CDR1 WSHSY, CDR2 SAAADI. The CDR3 DNA reads TGCGCCAGCCGCCCTAGCGGGGGGACCTACGAGCAGTACTTC. Translating it yields CASRPSGGTYEQYF.

This chain uses TRBV7-9 with TRBJ2-7; TRBD2 might be the D (6 bases). This CDR3 contains 13 residues. The germline V gene encodes CDR1 SEHNR and CDR2 FQNEAQ (reference sequence). Trimming removed 6 bases from V and 5 bases from J, with 14 bases in between. The CDR3 DNA is TGTGCCAGCAGAATAGGGACGGGAGACGAGCAGTACTTC. Its protein product is CASRIGTGDEQYF. The variable domain in full, with the rest retrieved from reference TRBV7-9 and TRBJ2-7, is DTGVSQNPRHKITKRGQNVTFRCDPISEHNRLYWYRQTLGQGPEFLTYFQNEAQLEKSRLLSDRFSAERPKGSFSTLEIQRTEQGDSAMYLCASRIGTGDEQYFGPGTRLTVT.